This T cell receptor (beta chain) was recovered during a study of blood T cell repertoires in COVID-19. At the level of the study: The United States, Italy and Spain were the sources of the acute and convalescent COVID-19 samples. Sample material is recorded as cDNA or gDNA derived from T cells, B-cell-depleted T cells, or PBMCs.

CDR1 and CDR2 from the germline V gene are ENHRY and SYGVKD. V lost 2 bases and J 6 bases, leaving 19 bases between the germline ends. There are 16 residues in the CDR3. Authors' methods: The assay estimated nucleated cells by amplifying reference gene primers. Clones were sequenced by immunoSEQ multiplex PCR, and TCRdb holds only the in-frame ones, with some missing. V and J calls and clone size are given by that table; D and trimming were obtained from the DNA. Counted here are 200,000 to 250,000 clones, about 85% occurring once; the ten biggest clones make up approximately 1.8%. This rearrangement joins TRBV10-3 to TRBJ1-1; no clear D. The source material was peripheral blood. This TCR was recovered from a young man who had recovered from COVID-19. The CDR3 spells CAISELKFVERAEAFF. CDR3 DNA sequence: TGTGCCATCAGTGAGCTAAAGTTCGTGGAGAGGGCTGAAGCTTTCTTT.